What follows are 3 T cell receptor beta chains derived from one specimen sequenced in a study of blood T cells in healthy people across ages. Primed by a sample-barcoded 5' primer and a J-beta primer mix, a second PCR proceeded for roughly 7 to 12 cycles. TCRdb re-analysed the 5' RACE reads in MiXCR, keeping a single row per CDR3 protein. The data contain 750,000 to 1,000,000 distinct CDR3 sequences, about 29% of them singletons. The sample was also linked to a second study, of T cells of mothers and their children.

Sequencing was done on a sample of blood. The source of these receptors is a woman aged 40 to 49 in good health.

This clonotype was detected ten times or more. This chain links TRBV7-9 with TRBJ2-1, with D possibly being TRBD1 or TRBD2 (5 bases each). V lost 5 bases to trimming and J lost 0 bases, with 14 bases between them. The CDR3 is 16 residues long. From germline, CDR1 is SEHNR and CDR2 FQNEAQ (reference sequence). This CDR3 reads CASSGRWGPSYNEQFF. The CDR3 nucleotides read TGTGCCAGCAGCGGGAGATGGGGACCCTCCTACAATGAGCAGTTCTTC. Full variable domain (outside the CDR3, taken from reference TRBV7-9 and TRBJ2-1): DTGVSQNPRHKITKRGQNVTFRCDPISEHNRLYWYRQTLGQGPEFLTYFQNEAQLEKSRLLSDRFSAERPKGSFSTLEIQRTEQGDSAMYLCASSGRWGPSYNEQFFGPGTRLTVL.

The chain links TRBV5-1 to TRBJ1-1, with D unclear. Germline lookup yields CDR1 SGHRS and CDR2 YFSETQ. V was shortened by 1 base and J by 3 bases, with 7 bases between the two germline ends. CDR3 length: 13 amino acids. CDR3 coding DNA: TGCGCCAGCAGCTTGTCCGCTTACACTGAAGCTTTCTTT. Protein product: CASSLSAYTEAFF. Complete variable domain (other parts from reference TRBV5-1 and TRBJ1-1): KAGVTQTPRYLIKTRGQQVTLSCSPISGHRSVSWYQQTPGQGLQFLFEYFSETQRNKGNFPGRFSGRQFSNSRSEMNVSTLELGDSALYLCASSLSAYTEAFFGQGTRLTVV.

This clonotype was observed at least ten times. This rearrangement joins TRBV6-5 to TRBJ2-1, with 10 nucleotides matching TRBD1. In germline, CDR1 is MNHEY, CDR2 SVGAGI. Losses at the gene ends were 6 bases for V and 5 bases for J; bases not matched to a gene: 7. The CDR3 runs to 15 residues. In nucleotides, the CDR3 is TGTGCCAGCAGACCCGGGACAGGGGTCAACAATGAGCAGTTCTTC. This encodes CASRPGTGVNNEQFF.